Included here is one T cell receptor beta chain sequence, with context. Its antigen is unknown. Base qualities are not recorded, but no much larger clone differs from it by a single base. In the prospective study, participants were roughly 18 to 100 years old, resided in approximately 22 geographic areas of the United States, and were enrolled through a virtual design. In the prospective study, cohorts were assigned on the basis of participant-reported clinical history obtained from a screening survey and a study questionnaire. A participant counted as exposed if, within 2 weeks of entering the study, that participant had been in contact with someone who had a PCR-confirmed or clinician-diagnosed COVID-19 case. Mobile phlebotomists in the prospective study collected whole blood, serum and a nasopharyngeal or oropharyngeal swab from every participant. Prospective study participants could optionally give additional blood draws and questionnaires over an approximately two-month period. Blood samples from the prospective study were shipped frozen or at room temperature prior to DNA extraction.

This entry is derived from a study of blood T cell repertoires in COVID-19 (dated by TCRdb to 2018 to 2020). Notes on the research overall: The collaborator samples originated in the United States, Italy and Spain and spanned the acute and convalescent phases of COVID-19. Sample metadata almost always included a de-identified subject ID, COVID-19 status, age in years and sex. A freely available public database, intended as a resource for researchers studying the immune response to SARS-CoV-2, is where the repertoires were released. The samples were drawn from the first 160 participants of the ongoing ImmuneRACE study and from 950 to 1,500 subjects provided by 6 global collaborators. The dataset comprised deeply sampled blood TCRbeta repertoires from subjects exposed to, actively infected with, or recovered from COVID-19. The prospective study material was composed of cDNA or gDNA derived from T cells, B-cell-depleted T cells, or PBMCs. Where available, HLA class I and class II types were taken from metadata supplied by the sample provider and were not determined by assay-based typing.

V loses 1 base of germline sequence and J loses 0 bases, and the interval between the two ends is 9 bases. CDR1 LGHNA and CDR2 YSLEER are derived from the germline V gene. Counted from cysteine to phenylalanine, this CDR3 has 16 amino acids. The retained sequence is limited to the CDR3, 48 bases, with the frame set at the first base. The full study reports these points: Clinical and demographic metadata were provided uncurated, with the amount varying by source and participant.

The immunoSEQ Assay, a bias-controlled multiplex PCR, was used to amplify TCRbeta CDR3 regions from genomic DNA. The source study handled its data this way. The number of nucleated cells in each sample was estimated from the amplification of reference gene primers within the assay. To quantify the absolute abundance of each unique TCRbeta CDR3 rearrangement, sequence reads were collapsed and filtered. For each sample, productive Simpson clonality was calculated as the square root of Simpson's diversity index over productive rearrangements. The table comes from immuneACCESS by way of TCRdb, which keeps in-frame sequences with V and J called. Part of the clones is missing from these tables; in studies checked, under half for an unresolved V gene and the rest for unknown reasons. That table supplies the V and J calls and clone size; D and trimming were determined from the DNA. The sample has 220,000 or so clones on record, 90% of them singletons. Over 13% of the sample goes to the ten largest clones.

This sequence uses TRBV4-3 and TRBJ2-2; the D gene remains uncertain. This TCR was sampled from a man younger than 40 who had been exposed to COVID-19. The sample taken for sequencing was PBMCs or T cells enriched from blood (not recorded which). The DNA reads TGCGCCAGCAGCCAAGTCCACGGAGCGAACACCGGGGAGCTGTTTTTT. This encodes CASSQVHGANTGELFF.